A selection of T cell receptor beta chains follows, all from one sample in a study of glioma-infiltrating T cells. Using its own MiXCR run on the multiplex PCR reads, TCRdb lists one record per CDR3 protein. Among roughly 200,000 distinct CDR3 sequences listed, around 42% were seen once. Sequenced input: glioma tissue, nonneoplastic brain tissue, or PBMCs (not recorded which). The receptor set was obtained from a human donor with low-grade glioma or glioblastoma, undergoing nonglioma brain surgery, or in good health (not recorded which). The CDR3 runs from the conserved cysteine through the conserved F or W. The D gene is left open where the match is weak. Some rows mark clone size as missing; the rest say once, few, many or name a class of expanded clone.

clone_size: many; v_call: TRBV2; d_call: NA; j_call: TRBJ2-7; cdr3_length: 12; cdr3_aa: CASSNSPYEQYF; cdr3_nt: TGTGCCAGCAGTAACAGCCCGTACGAGCAGTACTTC
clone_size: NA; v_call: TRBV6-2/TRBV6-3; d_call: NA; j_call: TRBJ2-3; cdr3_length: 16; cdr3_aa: CASSKTWGYVADKQYF; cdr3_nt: TGTGCCAGCAGTAAAACCTGGGGCTACGTCGCAGATAAGCAGTATTTT
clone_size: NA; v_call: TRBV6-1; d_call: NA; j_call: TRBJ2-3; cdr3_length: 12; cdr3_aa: CASSEFVRKQYF; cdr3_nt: TGTGCCAGCAGTGAATTTGTGCGGAAGCAGTACTTT
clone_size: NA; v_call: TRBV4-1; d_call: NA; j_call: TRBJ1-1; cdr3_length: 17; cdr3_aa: CASIPLGFGHPNTEAFF; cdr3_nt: TGCGCCAGCATCCCCCTGGGCTTTGGACACCCGAACACTGAAGCTTTCTTT
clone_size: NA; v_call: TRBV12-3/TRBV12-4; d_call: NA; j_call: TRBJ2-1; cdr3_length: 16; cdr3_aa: CASSLDRGRSGNEQFF; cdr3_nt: TGTGCCAGCAGTTTAGATCGGGGTAGGTCCGGGAATGAGCAGTTCTTC
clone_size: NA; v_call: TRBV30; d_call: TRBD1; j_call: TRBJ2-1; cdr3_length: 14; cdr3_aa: CAWSRTGGRNEQFF; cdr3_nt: TGTGCCTGGAGTCGGACAGGGGGCAGGAATGAGCAGTTCTTC
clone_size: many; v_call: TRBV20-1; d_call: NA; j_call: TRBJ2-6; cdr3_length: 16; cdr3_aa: CSANTITYSGANVLTF; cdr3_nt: TGCAGTGCTAACACTATTACATATTCAGGGGCCAACGTCCTGACTTTC
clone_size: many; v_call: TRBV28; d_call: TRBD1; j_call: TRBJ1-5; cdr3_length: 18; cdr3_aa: CASSFSRTGARNNQPQHF; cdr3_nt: TGTGCCAGCAGTTTTAGTCGAACAGGGGCGAGGAACAATCAGCCCCAGCATTTT
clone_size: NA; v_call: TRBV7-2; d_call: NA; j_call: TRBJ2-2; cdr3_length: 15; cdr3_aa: CDSSPTAGYNGELFF; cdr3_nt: TGTGACAGCAGCCCCACCGCTGGTTATAACGGGGAGCTGTTTTTT
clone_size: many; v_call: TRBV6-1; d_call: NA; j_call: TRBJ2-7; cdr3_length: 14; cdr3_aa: CASRTDSDFHEQYF; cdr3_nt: TGTGCCAGCAGGACGGACAGTGACTTCCACGAGCAGTACTTC
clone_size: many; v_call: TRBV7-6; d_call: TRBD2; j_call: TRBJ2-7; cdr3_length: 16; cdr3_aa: CASSLVRSSGSYEQYF; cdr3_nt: TGTGCCAGCAGCTTAGTAAGGTCTAGCGGGAGCTACGAGCAGTACTTC
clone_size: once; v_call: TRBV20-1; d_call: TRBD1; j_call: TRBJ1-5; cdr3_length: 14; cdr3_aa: CSPGRQGVYQPQHF; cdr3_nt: TGCAGTCCGGGACGACAGGGGGTGTATCAGCCCCAGCATTTT
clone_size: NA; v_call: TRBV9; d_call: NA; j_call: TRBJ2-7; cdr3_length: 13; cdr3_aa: CASSGNSHYEQYF; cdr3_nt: TGTGCCAGCAGCGGTAACTCCCACTACGAGCAGTACTTC
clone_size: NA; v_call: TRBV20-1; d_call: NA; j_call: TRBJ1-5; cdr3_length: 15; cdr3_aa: CSARNSSYSNRPQHF; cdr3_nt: TGCAGTGCTAGAAACAGTTCGTATAGCAATAGGCCCCAGCATTTT
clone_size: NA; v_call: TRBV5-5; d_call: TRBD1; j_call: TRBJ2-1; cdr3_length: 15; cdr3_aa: CASKLSGQVFNEQFF; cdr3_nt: TGTGCCAGCAAATTATCGGGACAGGTTTTCAATGAGCAGTTCTTC
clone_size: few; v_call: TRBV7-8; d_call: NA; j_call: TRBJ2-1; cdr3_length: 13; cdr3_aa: CASSLWRQEEQFF; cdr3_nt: TGTGCCAGCAGCTTATGGCGACAAGAGGAGCAGTTCTTC
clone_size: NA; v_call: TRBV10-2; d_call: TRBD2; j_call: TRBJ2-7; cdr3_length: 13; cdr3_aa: CASGTGGAYEQYF; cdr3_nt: TGCGCCAGCGGGACGGGAGGGGCCTACGAGCAGTACTTC
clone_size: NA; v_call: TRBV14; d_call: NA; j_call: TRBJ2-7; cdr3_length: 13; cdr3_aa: CASRQGADYEQYF; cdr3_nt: TGTGCCAGCAGACAAGGGGCAGACTACGAGCAGTACTTC
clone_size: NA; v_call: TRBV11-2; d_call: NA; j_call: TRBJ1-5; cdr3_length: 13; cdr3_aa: CASIRTRNQPQHF; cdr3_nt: TGTGCCAGCATCAGGACCCGCAATCAGCCCCAGCATTTT
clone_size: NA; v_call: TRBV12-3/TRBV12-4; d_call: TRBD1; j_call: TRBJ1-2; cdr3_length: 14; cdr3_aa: CASSLGQGADGYTF; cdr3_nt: TGTGCCAGCAGCCTGGGACAGGGGGCCGATGGCTACACCTTC
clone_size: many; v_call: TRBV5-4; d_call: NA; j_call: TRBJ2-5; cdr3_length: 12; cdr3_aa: CASSFMEETQYF; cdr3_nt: TGTGCCAGCAGCTTTATGGAAGAGACCCAGTACTTC
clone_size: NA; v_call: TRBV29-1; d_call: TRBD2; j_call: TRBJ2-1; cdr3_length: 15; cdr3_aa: CSALPSSGDHNEQFF; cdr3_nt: TGCAGCGCGCTCCCGAGTAGCGGGGACCACAATGAGCAGTTCTTC
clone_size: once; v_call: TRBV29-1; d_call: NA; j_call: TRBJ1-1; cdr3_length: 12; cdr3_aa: CSVGTANNEAFF; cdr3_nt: TGCAGCGTTGGAACGGCAAACAATGAAGCTTTCTTT
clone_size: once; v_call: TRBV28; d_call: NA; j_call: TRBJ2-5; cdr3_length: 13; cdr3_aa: CASGPGTKETQYF; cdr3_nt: TGTGCCAGCGGACCCGGGACCAAAGAGACCCAGTACTTC
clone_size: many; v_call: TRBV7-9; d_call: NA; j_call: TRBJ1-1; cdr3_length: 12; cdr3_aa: CASSEDRWYAFF; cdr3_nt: TGTGCCAGCAGCGAGGACAGATGGTATGCTTTCTTT
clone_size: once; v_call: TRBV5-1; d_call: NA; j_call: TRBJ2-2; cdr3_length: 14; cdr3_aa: CASSLDTNTGELFF; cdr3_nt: TGCGCCAGCAGCTTGGACACCAACACCGGGGAGCTGTTTTTT
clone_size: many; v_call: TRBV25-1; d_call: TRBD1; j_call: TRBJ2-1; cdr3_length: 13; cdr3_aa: CASSRDRDYEQFF; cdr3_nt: TGTGCCAGCAGCCGGGACAGGGATTATGAGCAGTTCTTC
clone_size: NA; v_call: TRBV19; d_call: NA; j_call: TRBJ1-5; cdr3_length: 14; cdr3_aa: CDSSISQHLQPQHF; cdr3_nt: TGTGACAGTAGTATAAGCCAACACCTTCAGCCCCAGCATTTT
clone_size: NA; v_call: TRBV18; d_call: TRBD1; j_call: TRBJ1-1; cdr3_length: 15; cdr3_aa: CASSRDRGINTEAFF; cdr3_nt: TGTGCCAGCTCCCGGGACAGGGGGATAAACACTGAAGCTTTCTTT
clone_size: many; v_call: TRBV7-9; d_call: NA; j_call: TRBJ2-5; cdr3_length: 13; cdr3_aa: CASSVPSGETQYF; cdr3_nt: TGTGCCAGCAGCGTCCCTAGTGGGGAGACCCAGTACTTC
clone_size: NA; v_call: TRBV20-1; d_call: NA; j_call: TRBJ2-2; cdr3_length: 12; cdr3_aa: CGARDNSGELFF; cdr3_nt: TGCGGTGCTAGAGATAACAGCGGGGAGCTGTTTTTT